The 25 T cell receptor beta chains given below trace back to one sample, sequenced in a study of cytomegalovirus exposure and HLA in healthy donors. PCR involved 60 Vbeta and 13 Jbeta primers. Here immunoSEQ multiplex PCR was the method, and the copy in TCRdb shows in-frame clones only, minus some. The sample carries more than 85,000 clones, over 60% recorded once. Sequencing was carried out using PBMCs. The source is a man aged 35-49 years in good health and CMV-seropositive.

This clone was seen a few times. The chain combines TRBV11-3 with TRBJ2-7; TRBD1 matches 8 bases. Germline assignment: CDR1 SGHNT and CDR2 YENEEA. With V trimmed by 5 bases and J by 6 bases, 9 bases remained unmatched. The CDR3 runs 14 residues. Here the CDR3 reads CASSPGTGSGEQYF. CDR3 DNA sequence: TGTGCCAGCAGCCCCGGGACAGGTAGTGGCGAGCAGTACTTC. The whole variable domain, remainder taken from reference TRBV11-3 and TRBJ2-7, is EAGVVQSPRYKIIEKKQPVAFWCNPISGHNTLYWYLQNLGQGPELLIRYENEEAVDDSQLPKDRFSAERLKGVDSTLKIQPAELGDSAVYLCASSPGTGSGEQYFGPGTRLTVT.

The V call is TRBV7-3, the J call TRBJ2-2; D is perhaps TRBD1 (6 bases). Trimming took off 1 base at V and 6 bases at J, with 15 bases between the two ends. CDR1 is SGHTA and CDR2 is FQGTGA in the germline V gene. This CDR3 has 16 amino acids. The CDR3 region is CASSLRLGALAGELFF. The CDR3 nucleotides are TGTGCCAGCAGCTTAAGGTTGGGGGCGTTAGCCGGGGAGCTGTTTTTT. The full variable domain, rest sourced from reference TRBV7-3 and TRBJ2-2, is GAGVSQTPSNKVTEKGKYVELRCDPISGHTALYWYRQSLGQGPEFLIYFQGTGAADDSGLPNDRFFAVRPEGSVSTLKIQRTERGDSAVYLCASSLRLGALAGELFFGEGSRLTVL.

CDR3 amino acids: CASSLGTSGGSSTDTQYF. In DNA, the CDR3 is TGTGCCAGCAGCTTAGGGACTAGCGGGGGGTCTAGCACAGATACGCAGTATTTT. The chain uses TRBV7-4 and TRBJ2-3; 14 positions agree with TRBD2. Germline-derived CDR1 and CDR2 are SGHVT and SQSDAQ. V dropped 1 base and J dropped 0; count of bases not matched to a gene: 3. The CDR3 length is 18 residues.

This chain connects TRBV27 to TRBJ1-5; 8 bases match TRBD1. The V gene end was trimmed by 7 bases and the J gene end by 3 bases; junction bases not matched to a gene: 5. The CDR3 is 14 amino acids. CDR1 is MNHEY and CDR2 is SMNVEV in the germline V gene (reference sequence). The CDR3: CASKAGGNNQPQHF. In DNA, the CDR3 is TGTGCCAGCAAAGCAGGGGGCAACAATCAGCCCCAGCATTTT.

V is TRBV7-8 and J is TRBJ2-1; 7 nucleotides match TRBD1. Germline V lookup: CDR1 SGHVS, CDR2 FQNEAQ. Trimming cost V 4 bases and J 4 bases; bases outside gene matches: 4. The CDR3 covers 14 residues. For the CDR3, the DNA is TGTGCCAGCAGCTCACAGGGGATTTACAATGAGCAGTTCTTC. Encoded protein: CASSSQGIYNEQFF.

V and J are TRBV4-3 and TRBJ2-3; 10 bases agree with TRBD2. The germline V gene encodes CDR1 LGHNA and CDR2 YSLEER. The CDR3 covers 16 residues. The trim removed 4 bases at V and 3 bases at J, leaving 7 bases unmatched. CDR3 loop: CASSLALAGMTDTQYF. The CDR3 coding sequence is TGCGCCAGCAGCCTGGCACTAGCGGGGATGACAGATACGCAGTATTTT.

J is TRBJ2-1 and V is TRBV7-9; 10 bases are a match to TRBD2. Germline V gene data show CDR1 as SEHNR and CDR2 as FQNEAQ (reference sequence). After removal of 2 bases from V and 6 bases from J, the junction contained 4 bases not matched to a gene. The CDR3 loop spans 15 amino acids. The CDR3 coding sequence is TGTGCCAGCAGCTTAAGGAGCGGGAGGGCCAATGAGCAGTTCTTC. As protein: CASSLRSGRANEQFF. The variable domain in full, completed from reference TRBV7-9 and TRBJ2-1, reads DTGVSQNPRHKITKRGQNVTFRCDPISEHNRLYWYRQTLGQGPEFLTYFQNEAQLEKSRLLSDRFSAERPKGSFSTLEIQRTEQGDSAMYLCASSLRSGRANEQFFGPGTRLTVL.

The V call is TRBV9, the J call TRBJ2-1; D is unclear. From germline, CDR1 is SGDLS and CDR2 YYNGEE. The CDR3 length is 14 residues. Trimming shortened V by 0 bases and J by 4 bases, and 8 bases separated the two germline ends. CDR3 sequence (DNA): TGTGCCAGCAGCGTAGTGCAGACTTACAATGAGCAGTTCTTC. Encoded protein: CASSVVQTYNEQFF.

The chain employs TRBV7-9 and TRBJ2-7, with a weak D call TRBD2 (6 bases). The germline CDR1 and CDR2 sequences are SEHNR and FQNEAQ (reference sequence). The CDR3 covers 14 residues. V gave up 0 bases and J gave up 1 base, with 7 bases separating them. As DNA, the CDR3 is TGTGCCAGCAGCTTAGCTAGCGGATCCTACGAGCAGTACTTC. Protein sequence: CASSLASGSYEQYF. Looking up the rest from reference TRBV7-9 and TRBJ2-7 gives the full variable domain: DTGVSQNPRHKITKRGQNVTFRCDPISEHNRLYWYRQTLGQGPEFLTYFQNEAQLEKSRLLSDRFSAERPKGSFSTLEIQRTEQGDSAMYLCASSLASGSYEQYFGPGTRLTVT.

The chain carries TRBV9 and TRBJ2-7; D is ambiguous. The CDR3 is made up of 13 amino acids. Germline CDR1 and CDR2: SGDLS and YYNGEE. The ends were cut back, 0 bases at V and 3 bases at J, with 7 bases in the middle. The CDR3 coding sequence is TGTGCCAGCAGCGTAGGGTTAGACTACGAGCAGTACTTC. Its protein product is CASSVGLDYEQYF.

This chain uses TRBV21-1 with TRBJ1-5; TRBD1 reflects the table's D call only, with no check against the DNA. TRBV21-1 is shown as a pseudogene. This CDR3 is 16 amino acids long. The CDR3 DNA reads TGTGCCAGCAGCGTCCGGGACAATGCTGTGAATCAGCCCCAGCATTTT. Amino acid sequence: CASSVRDNAVNQPQHF.

This clone appeared a few times. This specimen includes other DNA sequences encoding the same CDR3. The chain is built from TRBV7-2 and TRBJ2-7; possibly TRBD1 for D (6 bases). This CDR3 spans 14 amino acids. The ends were cut back, 1 base at V and 2 bases at J, with 9 bases in the middle. Per the germline V gene, CDR1 is SGHTA and CDR2 is FQGNSA. Here the CDR3 reads CASSLVQGTYEQYF. The CDR3 DNA is TGTGCCAGCAGCTTAGTACAGGGAACCTACGAGCAGTACTTC.

This clone was observed a handful of times. The rearrangement joins TRBV9 to TRBJ1-2; 9 bases fit TRBD1. CDR3 length: 15 residues. Germline assignment: CDR1 SGDLS and CDR2 YYNGEE. After removal of 4 bases from V and 2 bases from J, the junction contained 6 bases not matched to a gene. Here the CDR3 DNA reads TGTGCCAGCAGCCCCCCGGGACAGGGAAACTATGGCTACACCTTC. The encoded protein is CASSPPGQGNYGYTF.

V gene TRBV6-5 combines with J gene TRBJ1-1; possible D gene TRBD1, 6 bases. This CDR3 region has 16 residues. Trimming took 3 bases from V and 2 from J, leaving 16 bases between them. Looked up from germline, CDR1 is MNHEY and CDR2 is SVGAGI. The CDR3 protein is CASSYSPTGANTEAFF. The CDR3 DNA is TGTGCCAGCAGTTATTCCCCGACAGGAGCAAACACTGAAGCTTTCTTT.

V is TRBV28 and J is TRBJ1-1; possibly TRBD1 for D (5 bases). Germline V lookup: CDR1 MDHEN, CDR2 SYDVKM. Trimming took 2 bases from V and 1 from J, leaving 11 bases between them. The CDR3 is 15 residues long. The CDR3, as DNA: TGTGCCAGCAGTTTAAGGCAGGGCTCGAACACTGAAGCTTTCTTT. Translation: CASSLRQGSNTEAFF.

The gene calls are TRBV5-6 and TRBJ1-2; 11 bases map to TRBD1. The V and J ends lost 3 bases and 8 bases, in that order; junction bases with no gene match: 6. The CDR3 covers 14 residues. Looked up from germline, CDR1 is SGHDT and CDR2 is YYEEEE. CDR3 protein: CASSSDRGRNGYTF. In DNA form, the CDR3 reads TGTGCCAGCAGCTCGGACAGGGGGCGAAACGGCTACACCTTC.

The chain employs TRBV6-1 and TRBJ1-1; D possibly corresponds to TRBD1 (6 bases). V lost 6 bases to trimming and J lost 3 bases, with 11 bases between them. The CDR3 has 13 residues. Germline V lookup: CDR1 MNHNS, CDR2 SASEGT. CDR3 region: CASSWGLDTEAFF. As DNA, the CDR3 is TGTGCCAGCAGCTGGGGGCTGGACACTGAAGCTTTCTTT.

This clone was detected only a few times. This chain connects TRBV11-3 to TRBJ2-2; 7 nucleotides match TRBD2. Trimming at V came to 10 bases and at J to 2 bases, leaving 7 bases not matched to a gene. This CDR3 comprises 14 residues. Germline CDR1 is SGHNT and CDR2 is YENEEA. The CDR3 DNA is TGTGCCACGCAAGGGAGGGGTAACACCGGGGAGCTGTTTTTT. Translated, it gives CATQGRGNTGELFF. Full variable domain (rest looked up from reference TRBV11-3 and TRBJ2-2): EAGVVQSPRYKIIEKKQPVAFWCNPISGHNTLYWYLQNLGQGPELLIRYENEEAVDDSQLPKDRFSAERLKGVDSTLKIQPAELGDSAVYLCATQGRGNTGELFFGEGSRLTVL.

This chain joins TRBV7-9 and TRBJ2-3; D possibly corresponds to TRBD1 (5 bases). Germline CDR1 is SEHNR and CDR2 is FQNEAQ (reference sequence). V was trimmed by 11 bases and J by 4 bases, leaving 16 bases between them. This CDR3 contains 13 residues. DNA of the CDR3: TGTGCCTCCAGCTTAACAGGCGCAGATACGCAGTATTTT. As protein: CASSLTGADTQYF.

CDR3 region: CASSPTGDNEQFF. CDR3 nucleotide sequence: TGTGCCAGCAGCCCTACAGGTGACAATGAGCAGTTCTTC. This rearrangement joins TRBV14 to TRBJ2-1; D might be TRBD1 (5 bases). The CDR3 has 13 amino acids. Trimming cost V 4 bases and J 5 bases, with 9 bases left between them. Germline values: CDR1 SGHDN, CDR2 FVKESK.

V usage is TRBV27 and J usage is TRBJ1-1; D might be TRBD1 (6 bases). Germline CDR1 and CDR2: MNHEY and SMNVEV (reference sequence). This CDR3 spans 15 amino acids. V shed 1 base and J shed 5 bases, with 14 bases lying between them. This CDR3 is CASSLLGGPGTEAFF. The CDR3 bases are TGTGCCAGCAGTTTATTGGGGGGGCCTGGGACTGAAGCTTTCTTT.

V is TRBV30 and J is TRBJ2-7, with a weak D call TRBD2 (7 bases). V was cut by 0 bases and J by 2 bases, with 11 bases left in between. This CDR3 comprises 14 residues. Germline CDR1 is GTSNPN and CDR2 is SVGIG (reference sequence). DNA of the CDR3: TGTGCCTGGAGTGTAGGGGGGGGGACCTACGAGCAGTACTTC. Its protein is CAWSVGGGTYEQYF. The full variable domain, rest sourced from reference TRBV30 and TRBJ2-7, is SQTIHQWPATLVQPVGSPLSLECTVEGTSNPNLYWYRQAAGRGLQLLFYSVGIGQISSEVPQNLSASRPQDRQFILSSKKLLLSDSGFYLCAWSVGGGTYEQYFGPGTRLTVT.

This clone turned up a few times. CDR3 sequence (DNA): TGTGCCAGCAGTTTGGGGTTGGGACAGGGGGCTCCCAGTGAAAAACTGTTTTTT. It codes for CASSLGLGQGAPSEKLFF. The chain recombines TRBV28 with TRBJ1-4; 12 bases match TRBD1. The CDR3 is 18 amino acids. Germline V lookup: CDR1 MDHEN, CDR2 SYDVKM. V lost 3 bases to trimming and J lost 7 bases; unmatched junction nucleotides: 12. The full variable domain, completed using reference TRBV28 and TRBJ1-4, is DVKVTQSSRYLVKRTGEKVFLECVQDMDHENMFWYRQDPGLGLRLIYFSYDVKMKEKGDIPEGYSVSREKKERFSLILESASTNQTSMYLCASSLGLGQGAPSEKLFFGSGTQLSVL.

The rearrangement joins TRBV7-9 to TRBJ2-7; D is possibly TRBD1 (6 bases). The V end lost 7 bases, the J end lost 0 bases, and 16 bases lay between the germline ends. Germline loops: CDR1 SEHNR, CDR2 FQNEAQ (reference sequence). The CDR3 has 15 residues. CDR3: CASINTGSHSYEQYF. In nucleotides, the CDR3 is TGTGCCAGCATCAACACAGGGTCCCACTCCTACGAGCAGTACTTC.

The chain recombines TRBV28 with TRBJ2-3; the D gene is possibly TRBD2 (6 bases). In germline, CDR1 is MDHEN, CDR2 SYDVKM. Between the trimmed V and J ends, which lost 9 bases and 4 bases, there was a span of 14 bases. This CDR3 is 13 amino acids long. The CDR3 spells CASRLVAPDTQYF. The CDR3 bases are TGTGCCAGTAGACTAGTCGCGCCAGATACGCAGTATTTT.